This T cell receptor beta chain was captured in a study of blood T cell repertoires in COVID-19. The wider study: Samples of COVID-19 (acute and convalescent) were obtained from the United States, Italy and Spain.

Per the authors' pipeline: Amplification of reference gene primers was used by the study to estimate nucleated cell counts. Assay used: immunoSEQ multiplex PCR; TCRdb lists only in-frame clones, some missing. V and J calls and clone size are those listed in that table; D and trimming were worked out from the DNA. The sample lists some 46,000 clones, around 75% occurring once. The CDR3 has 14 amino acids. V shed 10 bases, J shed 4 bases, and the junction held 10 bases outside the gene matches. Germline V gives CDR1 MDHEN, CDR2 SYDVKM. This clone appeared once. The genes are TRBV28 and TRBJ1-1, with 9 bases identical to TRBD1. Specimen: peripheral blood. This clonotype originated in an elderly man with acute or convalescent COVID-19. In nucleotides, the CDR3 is TGTGCCACCGCGCGGGGACAGGGACGCACTGAAGCTTTCTTT. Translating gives CATARGQGRTEAFF.